What follows is one TCR beta chain and its context. Its target is not known. TCRdb used MiXCR to reprocess the 5' RACE reads, holding one entry per CDR3 protein. The table records 200,000 to 250,000 distinct CDR3 sequences, around 26% of them present only once. V was clipped by 6 bases and J by 2 bases; unmatched bases: 3. Germline CDR1 and CDR2: GTSNPN and SVGIG (reference sequence). This CDR3 has 13 residues. These data come from a study of T-cell memory formation after mild COVID-19. Findings and caveats of the study: Second-wave clones that peaked on day 37 lacked confirmed SARS-CoV-2 specificity.

The sample was PBMCs or a T cell subset sorted from them (not recorded which). The source of this sequence is an adult woman who had mild COVID-19 (a few samples of this study predate the infection). Cell type and time point are not known. The chain employs TRBV30 and TRBJ2-2; 7 bases are shared with TRBD1. CDR3 DNA: TGTGCCTGTACAGGGGACAACACCGGGGAGCTGTTTTTT. Translated, it gives CACTGDNTGELFF.